The entry below gives a single T cell receptor (beta chain) sequence along with its context. This entry is derived from a study of blood T cell repertoires in COVID-19. Study-level background: From the United States, Italy and Spain came samples of acute and convalescent COVID-19. T cells, B-cell-depleted T cells, or PBMCs supplied cDNA or gDNA.

Under the authors' procedure: It was from reference gene primer amplification that nucleated cell counts were estimated. TCRdb keeps only in-frame clones here, not all; method: immunoSEQ multiplex PCR. Clone size and V and J calls were adopted from that table, with D and trimming inferred from the DNA. This table holds 100,000 or so clones, 85% to 95% found once. Germline V CDR1 and CDR2: SGHRS, YFSETQ. The CDR3 loop spans 15 amino acids. With 4 bases clipped from V and 4 bases from J, the junction kept 7 bases outside the gene matches. The clonotype originates from a woman aged 45-65 years in a cohort sampled during active COVID-19. The specimen sequenced was peripheral blood. This chain joins TRBV5-1 and TRBJ2-3, with 9 bases aligning to TRBD2. Here the CDR3 DNA reads TGCGCCAGCAGCAGGGTAGCGGGAGTTGCAGATACGCAGTATTTT. This codes for CASSRVAGVADTQYF.